The rows below give T cell receptor beta chains drawn from one sample of a study of blood T cells in healthy people across ages. From the 5' RACE reads, TCRdb called clonotypes with MiXCR, one entry per CDR3 protein. The repertoire has under 1 million distinct CDR3 sequences, 40% to 50% of them found once; the top ten carry about 19%. The sequencing sample was made of blood. The source of these receptors is a man aged 60 to 69 in good health. The CDR3 runs from the conserved cysteine through the conserved F or W. The D gene is left open where the match is weak. The size field is filled for only some rows; it gives once, few, many or a size class.

clone size	V gene	J gene	D gene	CDR3 DNA	CDR3 protein
few	TRBV20-1	TRBJ2-3	NA	TGCAGTGCTAGAGATCCCAGCATCGGCACAGATACGCAGTATTTT	CSARDPSIGTDTQYF
few	TRBV29-1	TRBJ1-1	NA	TGCAGCGTTAATTCCCCGAGACAGTCGAACACTGAAGCTTTCTTT	CSVNSPRQSNTEAFF
NA	TRBV3-1	TRBJ2-1	NA	TGTGCCAGCAGCCAAACTAAGGAGGAGCAGTTCTTC	CASSQTKEEQFF
NA	TRBV7-9	TRBJ1-6	NA	TGTGCCAGCAGCCCAGTTGACTGGGAAGTGGATGATAATTCACCCCTCCACTTT	CASSPVDWEVDDNSPLHF
NA	TRBV24-1	TRBJ1-3	NA	TGTGCCACCAGTGATACAGGAGACTCTGGAAACACCATATATTTT	CATSDTGDSGNTIYF
NA	TRBV3-1	TRBJ2-7	NA	TGTGCCAGCAGACCCTCCGGGGGGCATTCCTACGAGCAGTACTTC	CASRPSGGHSYEQYF
once	TRBV3-1	TRBJ1-2	NA	TGTGCCAGCAGCCAAGATGAGTCCTATGGCTACACCTTC	CASSQDESYGYTF
few	TRBV7-9	TRBJ2-7	NA	TGTGCCAGCAGCTTAACGCGGGGACCCATCGGGTACGAGCAGTACTTC	CASSLTRGPIGYEQYF
few	TRBV4-3	TRBJ2-1	NA	TGCGCCAGCAGCCAAGAGGATCTAGGACGTGAGCAGTTCTTC	CASSQEDLGREQFF
NA	TRBV4-1	TRBJ2-1	NA	TGCGCCAGCAGCCAAGAGTCCGGTGGAGGTTACAATGAGCAGTTCTTC	CASSQESGGGYNEQFF
NA	TRBV28	TRBJ2-1	TRBD1	TGTGCCAGCAGGACCGGGACAGCCTACAATGAGCAGTTCTTC	CASRTGTAYNEQFF
NA	TRBV28	TRBJ1-2	NA	TGTGCCAGCAGTTTTAGGAACTATGGCTACACCTTC	CASSFRNYGYTF
many	TRBV29-1	TRBJ2-5	NA	TGCAGCGTTGTCGCAGTCCATGGAGAGACCCAGTACTTC	CSVVAVHGETQYF
NA	TRBV3-1	TRBJ1-1	TRBD1	TGTGCCAGCAGCTACGGACAGGTGAACACTGAAGCTTTCTTT	CASSYGQVNTEAFF
NA	TRBV4-2	TRBJ2-6	NA	TGTGCCAGCAGCTCGGACCCGAGCTCTGGGGCCAACGTCCTGACTTTC	CASSSDPSSGANVLTF
NA	TRBV13	TRBJ2-7	NA	TGTGCCAGCAGCTCCGCCCCGACAGCAACCTACGAGCAGTCCTTC	CASSSAPTATYEQSF
NA	TRBV29-1	TRBJ1-2	NA	TGCAGCGTTCCGGACTACCTGGATGGCTACACCTTC	CSVPDYLDGYTF
NA	TRBV11-2	TRBJ2-7	NA	TGTGCCAGCAGCTTCCCGCGGCCCCGGACGGGATACTACGAGCAGTACTTC	CASSFPRPRTGYYEQYF